This T cell receptor (beta chain) derives from a study of cytomegalovirus exposure and HLA in healthy donors (dated by TCRdb to 2016 to 2017). Study-level background: According to a later analysis, one platform produced both the approximately 110 validation repertoires and the approximately 670 repertoires of the first cohort. The study combined high-throughput TCR immunosequencing, statistical association of individual TCRs with disease status, and machine learning to predict cytomegalovirus infection status. In addition to the first cohort of 500 to 850 subjects, a separate validation cohort of 130 or so different subjects was used. The study aimed to test whether cataloging public T cell receptors could reveal signatures of past pathogen exposure.

Of note for this clone: Its cognate antigen has yet to be identified. No per-base quality is available; no much larger clone lies one base away.

The CDR3 starts with the cysteine, ends with the phenylalanine, and has 14 residues. Of all the DNA, just the CDR3 is kept, 42 bases in frame from base 1. As encoded in the germline V gene, CDR1 is SQVTM while CDR2 is ANQGSEA. The trim is 4 bases for V and 5 bases for J, with a gap of 15 bases between the germline ends. The full study reports these points: The classifier was reported to diagnose cytomegalovirus status with high specificity and sensitivity in both the original and validation cohorts. A later analysis had no HLA typing for the validation cohort, so co-occurrence there was scored across all 130 or so repertoires. In vitro tests confirmed that a few of the cytomegalovirus-associated TCR beta chains recognize cytomegalovirus antigens. Most TCR sequences were observed very rarely across donors, whereas some public TCRs were present in many individuals. According to the authors, the approach could potentially be generalized to other disease states and immunological phenotypes. A total of fewer than 200 TCR beta chains were listed by the study as associated with cytomegalovirus. Of the cluster scores, approximately 94% were above 0 in a later analysis, which found that TCRs clustered in the first cohort also tended to co-occur in the 90 to 150 validation repertoires.

Donors formed part of the validation cohort, which comprised over a hundred subjects and was distinct from the first cohort of over 500 subjects. Libraries were built with the immunoSEQ multiplex PCR assay. As for the authors' bioinformatics: To diagnose cytomegalovirus status from the catalog of TCR beta chain sequences, a statistical classification framework was built. Imported from immuneACCESS, the table was reduced by TCRdb to in-frame sequences with V and J called. These copies leave out some clones; in studies compared against another copy, an unresolved V gene accounts for under half, and the cause of the remainder is not known. That table supplies the V and J calls and clone size; D and trimming were determined from the DNA. The sample yields some 70,000 clones; 80% to 90% were counted once. The top ten clonotypes cover over 1.5% of the sample.

The sequence links TRBV29-1 to TRBJ2-1; tentative D gene TRBD1, with 6 bases matching. Material for sequencing was PBMCs. This receptor was taken from a young woman in good health and CMV-seronegative. The nucleotide sequence reads as follows: TGCAGCGTTGTTATCTGGAACAGGGACAATGAGCAGTTCTTC. Its product reads: CSVVIWNRDNEQFF.